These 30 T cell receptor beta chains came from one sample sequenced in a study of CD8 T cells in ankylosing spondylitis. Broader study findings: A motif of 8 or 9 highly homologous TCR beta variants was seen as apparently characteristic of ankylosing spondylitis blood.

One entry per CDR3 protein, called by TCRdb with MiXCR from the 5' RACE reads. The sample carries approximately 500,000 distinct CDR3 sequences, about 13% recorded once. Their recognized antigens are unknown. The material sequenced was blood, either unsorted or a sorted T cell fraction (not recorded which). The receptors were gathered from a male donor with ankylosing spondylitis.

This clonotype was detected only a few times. The CDR3 region is CASSGTSGRGDEQFF. Written as DNA, the CDR3 is TGTGCCAGCAGCGGCACTAGCGGGAGGGGTGATGAGCAGTTCTTC. The chain has TRBV7-9 and TRBJ2-1; 13 bases align to TRBD2. CDR3 length: 15 amino acids. Trimming cost V 5 bases and J 8 bases; bases outside gene matches: 6. Germline V gene data show CDR1 as SEHNR and CDR2 as FQNEAQ (reference sequence). Drawing the rest from reference TRBV7-9 and TRBJ2-1, the complete variable domain is DTGVSQNPRHKITKRGQNVTFRCDPISEHNRLYWYRQTLGQGPEFLTYFQNEAQLEKSRLLSDRFSAERPKGSFSTLEIQRTEQGDSAMYLCASSGTSGRGDEQFFGPGTRLTVL.

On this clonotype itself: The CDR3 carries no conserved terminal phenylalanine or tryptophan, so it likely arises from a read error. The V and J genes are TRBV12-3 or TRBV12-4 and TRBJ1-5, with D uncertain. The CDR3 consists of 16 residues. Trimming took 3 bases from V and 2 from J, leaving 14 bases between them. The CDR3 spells CASSFGSLLGNQPQHL. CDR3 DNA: TGTGCCAGCAGTTTTGGATCATTACTAGGCAATCAGCCCCAGCATCTT.

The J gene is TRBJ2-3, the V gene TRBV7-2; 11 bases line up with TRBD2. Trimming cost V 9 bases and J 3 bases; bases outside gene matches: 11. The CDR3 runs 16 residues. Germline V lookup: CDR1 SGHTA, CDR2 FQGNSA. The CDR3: CASTLPGLAETDTQYF. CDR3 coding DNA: TGTGCCAGTACCCTCCCGGGACTAGCGGAAACAGATACGCAGTATTTT. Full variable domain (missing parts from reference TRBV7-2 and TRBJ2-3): GAGVSQSPSNKVTEKGKDVELRCDPISGHTALYWYRQSLGQGLEFLIYFQGNSAPDKSGLPSDRFSAERTGGSVSTLTIQRTQQEDSAVYLCASTLPGLAETDTQYFGPGTRLTVL.

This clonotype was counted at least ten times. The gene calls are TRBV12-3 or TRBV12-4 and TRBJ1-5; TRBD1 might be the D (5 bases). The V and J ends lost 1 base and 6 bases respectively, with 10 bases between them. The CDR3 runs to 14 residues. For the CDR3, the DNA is TGTGCCAGCAGTTTAGGCAGGGACGTTCAGCCCCAGCATTTT. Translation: CASSLGRDVQPQHF.

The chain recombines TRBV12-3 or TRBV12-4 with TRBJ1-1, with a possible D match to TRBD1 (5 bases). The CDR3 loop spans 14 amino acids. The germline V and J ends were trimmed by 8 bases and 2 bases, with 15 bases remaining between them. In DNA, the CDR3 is TGTGCCAGCTCTGACAGCCTCCAAAACACTGAAGCTTTCTTT. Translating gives CASSDSLQNTEAFF.

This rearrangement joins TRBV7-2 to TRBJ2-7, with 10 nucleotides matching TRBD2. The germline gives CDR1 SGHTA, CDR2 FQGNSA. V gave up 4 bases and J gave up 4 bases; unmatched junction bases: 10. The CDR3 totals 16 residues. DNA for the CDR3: TGTGCCAGCAGCTACCTAGCGGGAGACTTTCGGTACGAGCAGTACTTC. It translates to CASSYLAGDFRYEQYF.

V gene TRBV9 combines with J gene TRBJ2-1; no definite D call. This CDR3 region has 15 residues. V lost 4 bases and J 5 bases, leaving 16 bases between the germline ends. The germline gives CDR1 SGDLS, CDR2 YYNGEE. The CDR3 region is CASSYRWTDNNEQFF. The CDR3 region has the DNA TGTGCCAGCAGCTACCGGTGGACCGATAACAATGAGCAGTTCTTC.

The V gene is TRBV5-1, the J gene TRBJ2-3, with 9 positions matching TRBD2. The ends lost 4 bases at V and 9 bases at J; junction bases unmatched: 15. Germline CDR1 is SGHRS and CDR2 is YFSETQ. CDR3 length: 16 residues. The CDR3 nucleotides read TGCGCCAGCAGCCTGGGACTAGCCGTCCCGCGGAGGACGCAGTATTTT. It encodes CASSLGLAVPRRTQYF. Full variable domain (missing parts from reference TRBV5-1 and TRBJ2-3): KAGVTQTPRYLIKTRGQQVTLSCSPISGHRSVSWYQQTPGQGLQFLFEYFSETQRNKGNFPGRFSGRQFSNSRSEMNVSTLELGDSALYLCASSLGLAVPRRTQYFGPGTRLTVL.

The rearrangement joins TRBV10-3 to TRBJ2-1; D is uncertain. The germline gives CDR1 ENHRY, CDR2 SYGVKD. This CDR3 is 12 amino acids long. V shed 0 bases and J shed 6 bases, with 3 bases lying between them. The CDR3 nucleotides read TGTGCCATCAGTGAGTCGGTCAATGAGCAGTTCTTC. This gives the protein CAISESVNEQFF.

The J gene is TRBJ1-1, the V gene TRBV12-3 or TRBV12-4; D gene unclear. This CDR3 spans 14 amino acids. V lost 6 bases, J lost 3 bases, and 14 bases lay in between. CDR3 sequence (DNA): TGTGCCAGCAGCCGGAGTGGTTGGGACACTGAAGCTTTCTTT. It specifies CASSRSGWDTEAFF.

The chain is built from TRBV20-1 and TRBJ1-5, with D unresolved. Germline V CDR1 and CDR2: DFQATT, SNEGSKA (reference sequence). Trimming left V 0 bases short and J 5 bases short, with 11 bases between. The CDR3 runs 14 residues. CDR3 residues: CSARETALYQPQHF. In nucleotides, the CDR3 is TGCAGTGCTAGAGAAACAGCTCTATATCAGCCCCAGCATTTT.

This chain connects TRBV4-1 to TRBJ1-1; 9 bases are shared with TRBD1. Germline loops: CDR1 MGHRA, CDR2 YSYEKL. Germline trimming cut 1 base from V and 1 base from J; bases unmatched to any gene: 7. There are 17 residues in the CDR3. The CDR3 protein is CASSQAGQGRSNTEAFF. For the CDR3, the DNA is TGCGCCAGCAGCCAAGCCGGACAGGGGCGTTCGAACACTGAAGCTTTCTTT.

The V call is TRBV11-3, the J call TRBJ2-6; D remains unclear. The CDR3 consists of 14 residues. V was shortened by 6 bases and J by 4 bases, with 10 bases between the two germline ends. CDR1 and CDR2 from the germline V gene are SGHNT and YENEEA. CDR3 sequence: CASSLPGGANVLTF. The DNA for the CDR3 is TGTGCCAGCAGTCTTCCTGGCGGGGCCAACGTCCTGACTTTC. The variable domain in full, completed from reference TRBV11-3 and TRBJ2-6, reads EAGVVQSPRYKIIEKKQPVAFWCNPISGHNTLYWYLQNLGQGPELLIRYENEEAVDDSQLPKDRFSAERLKGVDSTLKIQPAELGDSAVYLCASSLPGGANVLTFGAGSRLTVL.

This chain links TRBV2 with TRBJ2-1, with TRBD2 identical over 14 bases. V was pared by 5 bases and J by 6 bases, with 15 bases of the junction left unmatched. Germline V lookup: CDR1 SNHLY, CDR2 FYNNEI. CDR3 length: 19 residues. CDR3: CASSISGTSGSPGPNEQFF. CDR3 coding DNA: TGTGCCAGCAGTATCTCCGGGACTAGCGGGAGCCCCGGTCCCAATGAGCAGTTCTTC.

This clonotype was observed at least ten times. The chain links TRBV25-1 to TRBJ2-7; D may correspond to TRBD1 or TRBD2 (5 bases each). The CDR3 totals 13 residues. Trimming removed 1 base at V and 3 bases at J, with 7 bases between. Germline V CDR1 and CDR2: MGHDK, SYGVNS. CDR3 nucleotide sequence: TGTGCCAGCAGTGAATTTGGGGGCTACGAGCAGTACTTC. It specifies CASSEFGGYEQYF.

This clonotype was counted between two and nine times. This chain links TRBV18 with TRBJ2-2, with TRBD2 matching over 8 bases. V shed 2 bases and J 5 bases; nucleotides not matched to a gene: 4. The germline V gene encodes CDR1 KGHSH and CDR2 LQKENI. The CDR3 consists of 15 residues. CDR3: CASSPSGRRTGELFF. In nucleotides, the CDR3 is TGTGCCAGCTCACCAAGCGGGAGAAGGACCGGGGAGCTGTTTTTT.

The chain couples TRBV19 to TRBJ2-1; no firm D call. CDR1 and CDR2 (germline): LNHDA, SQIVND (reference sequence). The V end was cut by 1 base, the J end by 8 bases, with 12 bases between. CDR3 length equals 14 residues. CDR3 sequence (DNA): TGTGCCAGTAGTATAGGTCCAAAGAGATATGAGCAGTTCTTC. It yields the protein CASSIGPKRYEQFF.

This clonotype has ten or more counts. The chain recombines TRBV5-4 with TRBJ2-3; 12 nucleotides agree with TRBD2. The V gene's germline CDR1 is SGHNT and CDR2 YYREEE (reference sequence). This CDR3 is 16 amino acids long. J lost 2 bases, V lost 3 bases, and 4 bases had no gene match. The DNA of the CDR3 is TGTGCCAGCAGCTCCGGGACTAGCGGGTTCACAGATACGCAGTATTTT. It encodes CASSSGTSGFTDTQYF.

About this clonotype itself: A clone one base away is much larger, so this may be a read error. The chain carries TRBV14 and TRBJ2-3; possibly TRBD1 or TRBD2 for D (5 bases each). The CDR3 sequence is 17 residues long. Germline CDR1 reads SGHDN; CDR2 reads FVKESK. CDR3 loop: CANSQVGTPNWADTQYF. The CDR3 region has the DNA TGTGCCAACAGCCAAGTAGGGACCCCCAATTGGGCGGATACGCAGTATTTT.

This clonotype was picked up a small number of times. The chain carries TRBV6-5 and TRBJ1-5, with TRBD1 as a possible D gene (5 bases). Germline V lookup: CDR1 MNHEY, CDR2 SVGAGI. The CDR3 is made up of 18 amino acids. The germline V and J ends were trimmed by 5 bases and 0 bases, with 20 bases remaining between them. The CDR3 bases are TGTGCCAGCAGTCACCAAAGGGGTCGAGACTATAGCAATCAGCCCCAGCATTTT. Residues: CASSHQRGRDYSNQPQHF.

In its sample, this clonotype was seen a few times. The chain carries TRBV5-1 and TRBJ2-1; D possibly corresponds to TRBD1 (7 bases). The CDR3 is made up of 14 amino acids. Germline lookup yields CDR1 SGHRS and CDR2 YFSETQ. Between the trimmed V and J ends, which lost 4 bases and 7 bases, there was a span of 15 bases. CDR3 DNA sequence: TGCGCCAGCAGCCGTCAGGGGGGAAGGAATGAGCAGTTCTTC. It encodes CASSRQGGRNEQFF.

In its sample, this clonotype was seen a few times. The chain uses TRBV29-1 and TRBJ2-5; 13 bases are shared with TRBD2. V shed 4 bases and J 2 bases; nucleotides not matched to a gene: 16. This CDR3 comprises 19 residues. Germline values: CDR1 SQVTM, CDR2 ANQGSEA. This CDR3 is CSVARGKGLAGRGQETQYF. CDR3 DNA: TGCAGCGTTGCCCGAGGGAAGGGACTAGCGGGACGAGGACAAGAGACCCAGTACTTC.

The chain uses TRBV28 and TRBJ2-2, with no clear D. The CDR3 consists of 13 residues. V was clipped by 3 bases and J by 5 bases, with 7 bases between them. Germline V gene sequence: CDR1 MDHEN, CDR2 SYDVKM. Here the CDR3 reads CASSLRRTGELFF. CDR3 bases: TGTGCCAGCAGTTTGCGCAGGACCGGGGAGCTGTTTTTT.

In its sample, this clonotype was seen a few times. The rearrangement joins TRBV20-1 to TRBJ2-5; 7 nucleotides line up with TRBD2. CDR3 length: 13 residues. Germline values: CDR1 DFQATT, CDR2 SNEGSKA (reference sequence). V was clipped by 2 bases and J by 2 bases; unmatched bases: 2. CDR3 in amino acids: CSARLAVQETQYF. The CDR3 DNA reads TGCAGTGCTAGACTAGCGGTACAAGAGACCCAGTACTTC.

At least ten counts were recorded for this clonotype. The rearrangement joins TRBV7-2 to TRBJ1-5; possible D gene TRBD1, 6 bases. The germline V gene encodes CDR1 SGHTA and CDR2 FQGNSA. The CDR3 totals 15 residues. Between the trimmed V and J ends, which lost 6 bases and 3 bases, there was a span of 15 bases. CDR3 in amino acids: CASRRTGANNQPQHF. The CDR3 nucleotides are TGTGCCAGCAGACGTACGGGGGCTAACAATCAGCCCCAGCATTTT.

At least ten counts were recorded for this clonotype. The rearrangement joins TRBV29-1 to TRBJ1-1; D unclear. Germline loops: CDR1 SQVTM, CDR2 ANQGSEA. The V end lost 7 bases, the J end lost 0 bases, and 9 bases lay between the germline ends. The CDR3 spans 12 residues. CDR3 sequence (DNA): TGCAGCGGTGGACTTTTGAACACTGAAGCTTTCTTT. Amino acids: CSGGLLNTEAFF.

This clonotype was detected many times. Here the CDR3 reads CSVEGGQGIATDTQYF. CDR3 sequence (DNA): TGCAGCGTTGAAGGGGGACAGGGAATCGCCACAGATACGCAGTATTTT. The chain links TRBV29-1 to TRBJ2-3, with 9 bases that match TRBD1. The germline V gene has CDR1 SQVTM and CDR2 ANQGSEA. There are 16 residues in the CDR3. After removal of 1 base from V and 2 bases from J, the junction contained 7 bases not matched to a gene.

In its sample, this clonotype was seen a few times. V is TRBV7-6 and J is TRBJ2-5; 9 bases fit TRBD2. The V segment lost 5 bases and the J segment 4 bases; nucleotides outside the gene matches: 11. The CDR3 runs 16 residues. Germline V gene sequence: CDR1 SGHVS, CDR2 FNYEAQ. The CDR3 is CASSDTSSGSLETQYF. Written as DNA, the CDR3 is TGTGCCAGCAGCGACACGAGTAGCGGGAGTTTAGAGACCCAGTACTTC. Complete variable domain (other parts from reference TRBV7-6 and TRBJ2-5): GAGVSQSPRYKVTKRGQDVALRCDPISGHVSLYWYRQALGQGPEFLTYFNYEAQQDKSGLPNDRFSAERPEGSISTLTIQRTEQRDSAMYRCASSDTSSGSLETQYFGPGTRLLVL.

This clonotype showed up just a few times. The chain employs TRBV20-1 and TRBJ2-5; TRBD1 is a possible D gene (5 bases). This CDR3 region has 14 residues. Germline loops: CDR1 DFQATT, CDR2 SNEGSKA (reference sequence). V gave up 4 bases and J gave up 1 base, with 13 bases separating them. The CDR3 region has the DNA TGCAGTGCTAAAGTCACGCAGGGCCAAGAGACCCAGTACTTC. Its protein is CSAKVTQGQETQYF.

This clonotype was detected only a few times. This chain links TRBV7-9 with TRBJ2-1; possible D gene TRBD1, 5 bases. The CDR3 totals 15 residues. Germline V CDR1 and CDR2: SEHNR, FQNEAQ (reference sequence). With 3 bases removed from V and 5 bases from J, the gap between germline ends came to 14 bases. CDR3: CASSLRLLRDNEQFF. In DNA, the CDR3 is TGTGCCAGCAGCTTGCGCCTCCTCAGGGACAATGAGCAGTTCTTC.